This T cell receptor (beta chain) emerged from a study of beta chain features in type 1 diabetes. Findings and limits, study-wide: Patients with Type 1 diabetes showed moderately but significantly shorter TCRB CDR3s in all four CD4+ subsets. VDJ junctions from type 1 diabetes patients carried fewer insertions and larger deletions. PCR might favor shorter templates, but any such skew would affect patients and controls equally.

Cells sorted by CD45RO/CCR7/CD25/CD127/CD95/CD27 comprised CD4+ naive, central memory, regulatory and stem cell-like memory cells. Every sorted population was more than 95% pure. Every isolated RNA sample was fully reverse transcribed, so sequencing captured expressed TCRB transcripts. The repertoire was sequenced with immunoSEQ multiplex PCR; TCRdb's copy has only in-frame clones and lacks some. This sample yields some 25,000 clones, of which around 54% are seen a single time; 1.5% belongs to the top ten. The germline V and J ends were trimmed by 5 bases and 3 bases, with 18 bases remaining between them. CDR1 and CDR2 from the germline V gene are SEHNR and FQNEAQ (reference sequence). This CDR3 is 16 amino acids long. Note on this clone: What it binds is not known.

The material sequenced was Tregs from blood. This TCR was sampled from a woman aged 18 to 35 with type 1 diabetes. This chain connects TRBV7-9 to TRBJ2-3; possible D gene TRBD1, 5 bases. The CDR3 sequence is CASSIRMQKGTDTQYF. The CDR3 DNA is TGTGCCAGCAGCATCCGTATGCAAAAGGGGACAGATACGCAGTATTTT.